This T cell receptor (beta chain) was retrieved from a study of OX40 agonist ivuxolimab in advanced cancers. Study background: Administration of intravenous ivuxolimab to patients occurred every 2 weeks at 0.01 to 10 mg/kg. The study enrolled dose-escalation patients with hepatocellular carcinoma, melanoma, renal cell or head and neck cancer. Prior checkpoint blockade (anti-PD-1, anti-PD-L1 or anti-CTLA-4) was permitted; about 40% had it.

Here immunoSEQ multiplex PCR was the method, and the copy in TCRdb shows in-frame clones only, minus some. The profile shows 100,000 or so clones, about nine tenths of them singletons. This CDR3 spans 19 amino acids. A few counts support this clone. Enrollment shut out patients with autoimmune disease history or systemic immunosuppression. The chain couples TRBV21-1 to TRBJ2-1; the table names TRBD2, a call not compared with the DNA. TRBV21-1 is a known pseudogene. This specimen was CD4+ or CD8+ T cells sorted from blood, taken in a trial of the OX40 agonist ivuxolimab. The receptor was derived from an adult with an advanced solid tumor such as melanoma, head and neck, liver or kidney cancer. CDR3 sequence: CASSLTGLAGGPLNNEQFF. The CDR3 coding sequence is TGTGCCAGCAGCCTCACGGGACTAGCGGGAGGGCCTCTAAACAATGAGCAGTTCTTC.